This TCR beta chain was sequenced for a study of neoadjuvant anti-PD-1 for oral cavity cancer. Patients were newly diagnosed with stage II-IVA oral cavity squamous cell carcinoma without prior systemic or radiation treatment. No culture or expansion preceded analysis of these blood cells. The study's findings and limits: Post-nivolumab, blood T cell clonality was significantly elevated in non-responders.

On this clone itself: As yet, its antigen is unknown.

The V segment lost 6 bases and the J segment 3 bases; nucleotides outside the gene matches: 5. Per germline, CDR1 MDHEN and CDR2 SYDVKM. This CDR3 comprises 13 residues. Six replicates per PBMC sample, mostly from roughly 470 ng of genomic DNA. TCRdb keeps only in-frame clones here, not all; method: immunoSEQ multiplex PCR. The table has 50,000 to 65,000 clones, around 85% seen once. The chain links TRBV28 to TRBJ2-7, with TRBD1 matching over 7 bases. The sequence was collected from a person between 40 and 85 years old with oral cavity squamous cell carcinoma. The input for sequencing was PBMCs, taken before nivolumab (anti-PD-1) treatment. The CDR3 is CASRRQGYYEQYF. The CDR3 DNA reads as TGTGCCAGCAGAAGACAGGGATACTACGAGCAGTACTTC.